This entry features one T cell receptor beta chain sequence. What it binds is not known. This sample is drawn from a study of siplizumab effects on memory and regulatory T cells. Findings and limits, study-wide: Versus 26.9% in controls, the mappable alloreactive CD4+ clones averaged approximately 69% Treg-derived with siplizumab.

There are 12 residues in the CDR3. V lost 3 bases and J lost 9, with 9 bases in between. Germline CDR1 and CDR2: MNHNY and SVGAGI (reference sequence). TCRdb's table, derived via immunoSEQ multiplex PCR, lists solely in-frame clones and lacks some. The sample has some 100,000 clones, 94% seen once. The receptor was isolated from a human donor in good health. Sample: Tregs sorted from blood. This rearrangement joins TRBV6-6 to TRBJ2-1; maybe TRBD1 (5 bases). The CDR3 DNA reads as TGTGCCAGCAGTTATTCAGGGCTTGAGCAGTTCTTC. This encodes CASSYSGLEQFF.